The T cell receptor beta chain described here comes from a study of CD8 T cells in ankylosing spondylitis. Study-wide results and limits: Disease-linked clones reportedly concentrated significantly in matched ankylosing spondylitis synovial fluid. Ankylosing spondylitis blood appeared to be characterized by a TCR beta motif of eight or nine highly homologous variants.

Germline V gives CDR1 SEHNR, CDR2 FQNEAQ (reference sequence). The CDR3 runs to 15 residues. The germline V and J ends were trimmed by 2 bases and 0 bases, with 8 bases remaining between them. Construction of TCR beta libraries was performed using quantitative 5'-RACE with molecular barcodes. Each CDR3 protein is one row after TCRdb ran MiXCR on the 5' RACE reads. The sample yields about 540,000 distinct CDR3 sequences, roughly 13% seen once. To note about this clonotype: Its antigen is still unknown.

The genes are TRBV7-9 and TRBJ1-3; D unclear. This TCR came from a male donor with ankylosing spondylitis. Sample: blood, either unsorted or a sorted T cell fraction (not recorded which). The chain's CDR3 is CASSLRGNSGNTIYF. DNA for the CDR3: TGTGCCAGCAGCTTACGAGGAAACTCTGGAAACACCATATATTTT.